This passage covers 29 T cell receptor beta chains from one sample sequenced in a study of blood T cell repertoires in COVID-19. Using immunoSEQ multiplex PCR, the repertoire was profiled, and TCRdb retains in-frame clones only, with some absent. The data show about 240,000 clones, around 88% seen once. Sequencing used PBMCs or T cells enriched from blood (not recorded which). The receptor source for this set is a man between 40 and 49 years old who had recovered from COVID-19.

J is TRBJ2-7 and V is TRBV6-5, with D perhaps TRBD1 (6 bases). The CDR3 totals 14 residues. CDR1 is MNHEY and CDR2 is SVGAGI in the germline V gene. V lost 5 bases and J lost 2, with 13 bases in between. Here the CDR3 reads CASSRDRLTYEQYF. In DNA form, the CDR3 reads TGTGCCAGCAGTAGAGACAGGCTGACCTACGAGCAGTACTTC.

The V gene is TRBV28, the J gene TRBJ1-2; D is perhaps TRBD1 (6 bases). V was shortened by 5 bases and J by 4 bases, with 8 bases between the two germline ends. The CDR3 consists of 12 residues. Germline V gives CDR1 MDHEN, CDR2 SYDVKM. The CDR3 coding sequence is TGTGCCAGCAGTAAAGGGGGCTATGGCTACACCTTC. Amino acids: CASSKGGYGYTF.

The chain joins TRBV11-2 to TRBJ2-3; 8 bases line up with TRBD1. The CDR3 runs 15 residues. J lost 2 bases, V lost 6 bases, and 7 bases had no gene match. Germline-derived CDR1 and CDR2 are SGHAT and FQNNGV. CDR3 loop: CASRYRGTDTDTQYF. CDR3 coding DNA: TGTGCCAGCAGGTACAGGGGGACGGACACAGATACGCAGTATTTT.

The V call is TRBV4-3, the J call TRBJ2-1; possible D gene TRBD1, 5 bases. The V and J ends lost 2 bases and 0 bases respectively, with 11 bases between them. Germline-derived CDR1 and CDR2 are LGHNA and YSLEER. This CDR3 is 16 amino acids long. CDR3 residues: CASSQFARGSYNEQFF. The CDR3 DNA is TGCGCCAGCAGCCAATTTGCTAGGGGCTCCTACAATGAGCAGTTCTTC.

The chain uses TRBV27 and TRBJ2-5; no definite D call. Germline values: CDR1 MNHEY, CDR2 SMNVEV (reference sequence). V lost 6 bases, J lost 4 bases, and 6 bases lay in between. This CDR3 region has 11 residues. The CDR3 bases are TGTGCCAGCAGCGGTCCAGAGACCCAGTACTTC. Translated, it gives CASSGPETQYF.

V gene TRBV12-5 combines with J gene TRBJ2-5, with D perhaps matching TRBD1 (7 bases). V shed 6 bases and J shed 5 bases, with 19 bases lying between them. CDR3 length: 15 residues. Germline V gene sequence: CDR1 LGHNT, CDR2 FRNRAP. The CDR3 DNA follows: TGTGCTAGTGGATTTGCCTCGACAGGGAGGGAGACCCAGTACTTC. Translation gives CASGFASTGRETQYF.

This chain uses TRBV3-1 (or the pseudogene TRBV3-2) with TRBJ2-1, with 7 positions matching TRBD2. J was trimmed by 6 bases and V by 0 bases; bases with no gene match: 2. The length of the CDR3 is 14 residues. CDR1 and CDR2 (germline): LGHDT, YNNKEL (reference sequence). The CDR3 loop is CASSQETSFNEQFF. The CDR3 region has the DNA TGTGCCAGCAGCCAAGAGACTAGCTTCAATGAGCAGTTCTTC.

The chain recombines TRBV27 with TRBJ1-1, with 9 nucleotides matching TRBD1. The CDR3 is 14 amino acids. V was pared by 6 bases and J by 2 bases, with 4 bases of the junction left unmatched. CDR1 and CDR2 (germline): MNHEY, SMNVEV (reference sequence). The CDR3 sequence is CASRRGQGNTEAFF. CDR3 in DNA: TGTGCCAGCAGGCGGGGACAGGGAAACACTGAAGCTTTCTTT.

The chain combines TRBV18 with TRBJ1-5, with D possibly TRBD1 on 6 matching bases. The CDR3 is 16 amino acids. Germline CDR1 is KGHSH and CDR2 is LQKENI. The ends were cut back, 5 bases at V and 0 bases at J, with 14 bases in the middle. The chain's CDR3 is CASSDQGFDSNQPQHF. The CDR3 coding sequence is TGTGCCAGCTCAGATCAGGGGTTTGATAGCAATCAGCCCCAGCATTTT.

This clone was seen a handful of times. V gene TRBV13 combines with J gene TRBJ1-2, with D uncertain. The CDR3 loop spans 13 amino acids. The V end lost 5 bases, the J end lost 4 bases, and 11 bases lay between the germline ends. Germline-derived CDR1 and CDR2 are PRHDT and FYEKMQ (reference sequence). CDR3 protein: CASSTGVGYGYTF. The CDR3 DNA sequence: TGTGCCAGCAGCACGGGTGTGGGCTATGGCTACACCTTC.

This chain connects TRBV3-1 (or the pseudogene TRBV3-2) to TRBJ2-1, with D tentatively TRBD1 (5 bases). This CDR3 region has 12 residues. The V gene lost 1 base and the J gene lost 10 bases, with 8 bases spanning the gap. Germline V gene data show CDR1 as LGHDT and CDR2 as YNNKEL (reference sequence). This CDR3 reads CASSQVRQEQFF. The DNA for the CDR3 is TGTGCCAGCAGCCAAGTCCGACAGGAGCAGTTCTTC.

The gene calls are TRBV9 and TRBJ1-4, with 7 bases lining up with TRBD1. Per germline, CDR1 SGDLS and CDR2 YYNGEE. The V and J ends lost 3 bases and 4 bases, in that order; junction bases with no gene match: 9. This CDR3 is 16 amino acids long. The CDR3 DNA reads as TGTGCCAGCAGCGCCGGACAGGTGCTCTATAATGAAAAACTGTTTTTT. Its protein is CASSAGQVLYNEKLFF.

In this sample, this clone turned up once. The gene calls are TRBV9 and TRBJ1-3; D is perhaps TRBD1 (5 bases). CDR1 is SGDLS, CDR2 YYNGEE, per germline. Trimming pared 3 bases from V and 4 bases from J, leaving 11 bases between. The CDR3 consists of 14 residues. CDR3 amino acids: CASSAWTLGNTIYF. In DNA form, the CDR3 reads TGTGCCAGCAGCGCGTGGACACTCGGAAACACCATATATTTT.

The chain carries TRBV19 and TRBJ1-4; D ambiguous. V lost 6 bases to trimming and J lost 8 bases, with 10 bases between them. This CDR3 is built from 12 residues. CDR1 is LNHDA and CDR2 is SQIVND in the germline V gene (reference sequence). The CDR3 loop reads CASSHGGEKLFF. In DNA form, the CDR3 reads TGTGCCAGTAGCCACGGAGGGGAAAAACTGTTTTTT.

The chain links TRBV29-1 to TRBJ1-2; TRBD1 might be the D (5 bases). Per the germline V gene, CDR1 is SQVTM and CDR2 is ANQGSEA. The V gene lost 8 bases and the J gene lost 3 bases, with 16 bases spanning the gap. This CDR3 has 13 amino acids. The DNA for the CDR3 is TGCAGCACACGGGGGGGGTCTGACTATGGCTACACCTTC. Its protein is CSTRGGSDYGYTF.

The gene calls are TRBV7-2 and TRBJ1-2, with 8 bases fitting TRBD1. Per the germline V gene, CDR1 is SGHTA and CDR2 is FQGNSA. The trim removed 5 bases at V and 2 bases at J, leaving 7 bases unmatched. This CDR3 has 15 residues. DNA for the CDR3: TGTGCCAGCAGCCCAAGGCAGGGGGCGAACTATGGCTACACCTTC. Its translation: CASSPRQGANYGYTF.

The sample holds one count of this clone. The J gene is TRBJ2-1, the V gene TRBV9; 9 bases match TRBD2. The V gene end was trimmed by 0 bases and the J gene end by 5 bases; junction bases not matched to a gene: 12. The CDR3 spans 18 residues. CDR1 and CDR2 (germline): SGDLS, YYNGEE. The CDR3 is CASSVATRGLAGHNEQFF. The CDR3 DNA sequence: TGTGCCAGCAGCGTAGCTACTCGGGGGCTAGCGGGACACAATGAGCAGTTCTTC.

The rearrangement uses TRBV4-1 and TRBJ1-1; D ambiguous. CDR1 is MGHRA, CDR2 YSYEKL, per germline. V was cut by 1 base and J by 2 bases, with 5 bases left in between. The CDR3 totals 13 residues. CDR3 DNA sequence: TGCGCCAGCAGCCAAGTGAGAAACACTGAAGCTTTCTTT. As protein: CASSQVRNTEAFF.

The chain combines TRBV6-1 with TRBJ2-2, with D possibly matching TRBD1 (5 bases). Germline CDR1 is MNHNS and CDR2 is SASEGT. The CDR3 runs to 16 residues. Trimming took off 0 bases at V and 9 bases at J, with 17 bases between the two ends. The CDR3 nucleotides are TGTGCCAGCAGTGAAGCGCTTCGAACAGGCGATAGGGAGCTGTTTTTT. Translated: CASSEALRTGDRELFF.

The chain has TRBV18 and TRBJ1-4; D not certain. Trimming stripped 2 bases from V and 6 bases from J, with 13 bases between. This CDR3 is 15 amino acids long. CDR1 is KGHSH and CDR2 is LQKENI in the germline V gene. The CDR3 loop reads CASSPVSGLDEKLFF. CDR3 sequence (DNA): TGTGCCAGCTCACCAGTTTCCGGGTTAGATGAAAAACTGTTTTTT.

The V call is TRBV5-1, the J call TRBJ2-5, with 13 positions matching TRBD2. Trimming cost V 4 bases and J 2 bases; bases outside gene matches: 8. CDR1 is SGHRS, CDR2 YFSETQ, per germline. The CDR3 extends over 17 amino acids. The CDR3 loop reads CASSPGLAGVGQETQYF. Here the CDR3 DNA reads TGCGCCAGCAGCCCAGGACTAGCGGGAGTGGGGCAAGAGACCCAGTACTTC.

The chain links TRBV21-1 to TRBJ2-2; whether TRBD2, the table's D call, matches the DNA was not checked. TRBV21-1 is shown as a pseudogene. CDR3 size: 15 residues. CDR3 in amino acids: CASSKPRGDTGELFF. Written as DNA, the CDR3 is TGTGCCAGCAGCAAACCACGGGGTGACACCGGGGAGCTGTTTTTT.

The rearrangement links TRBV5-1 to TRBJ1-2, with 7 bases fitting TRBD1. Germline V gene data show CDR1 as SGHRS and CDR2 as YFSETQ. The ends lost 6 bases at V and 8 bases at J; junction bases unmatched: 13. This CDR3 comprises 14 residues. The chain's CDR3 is CASNLGDSPGGYTF. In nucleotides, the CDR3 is TGCGCCAGCAACTTAGGGGACAGCCCGGGGGGCTACACCTTC.

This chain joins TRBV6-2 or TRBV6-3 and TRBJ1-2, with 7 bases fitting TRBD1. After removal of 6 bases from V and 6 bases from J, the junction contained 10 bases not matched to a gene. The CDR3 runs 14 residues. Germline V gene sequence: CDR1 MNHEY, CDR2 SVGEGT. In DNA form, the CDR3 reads TGTGCCAGCAGCCCCAGACAGGGAATCAATGGCTACACCTTC. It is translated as CASSPRQGINGYTF.

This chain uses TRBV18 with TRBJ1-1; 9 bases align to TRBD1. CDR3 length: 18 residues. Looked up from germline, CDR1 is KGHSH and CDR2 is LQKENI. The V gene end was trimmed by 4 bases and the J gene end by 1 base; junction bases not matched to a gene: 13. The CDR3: CASSRVSQGASRNTEAFF. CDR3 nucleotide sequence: TGTGCCAGCTCACGGGTATCACAGGGGGCCTCCCGGAACACTGAAGCTTTCTTT.

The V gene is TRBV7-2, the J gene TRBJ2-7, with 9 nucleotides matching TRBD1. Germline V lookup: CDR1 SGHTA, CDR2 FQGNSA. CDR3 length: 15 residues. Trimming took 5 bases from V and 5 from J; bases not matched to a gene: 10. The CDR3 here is CASSRAGTGFHEQYF. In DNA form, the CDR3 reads TGTGCCAGCAGCAGAGCCGGGACAGGGTTCCACGAGCAGTACTTC.

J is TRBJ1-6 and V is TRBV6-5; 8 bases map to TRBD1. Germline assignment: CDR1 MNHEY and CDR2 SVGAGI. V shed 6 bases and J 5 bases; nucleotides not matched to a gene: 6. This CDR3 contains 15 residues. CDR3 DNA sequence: TGTGCCAGCAGGGATATACAGGGGGATAATTCACCCCTCCACTTT. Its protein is CASRDIQGDNSPLHF.

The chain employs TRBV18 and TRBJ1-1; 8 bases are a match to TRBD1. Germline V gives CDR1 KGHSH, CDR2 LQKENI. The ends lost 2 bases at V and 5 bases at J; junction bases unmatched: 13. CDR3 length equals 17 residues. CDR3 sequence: CASSPLQIRGRDTEAFF. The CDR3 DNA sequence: TGTGCCAGCTCACCATTACAGATCAGGGGGCGAGATACTGAAGCTTTCTTT.

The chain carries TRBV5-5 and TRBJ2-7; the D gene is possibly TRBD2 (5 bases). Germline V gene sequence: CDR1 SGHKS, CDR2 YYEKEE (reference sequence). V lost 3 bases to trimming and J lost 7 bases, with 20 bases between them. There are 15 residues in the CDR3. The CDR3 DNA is TGTGCCAGCAGCTCACAACTTAACGCCCCGGGGGAGCAGTACTTC. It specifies CASSSQLNAPGEQYF.